Following are 30 T cell receptor beta chains from one sample sequenced in a study of CD8 T cell repertoires and HIV-1 epitope variants. These receptors lack a known antigen. Profiled with immunoSEQ multiplex PCR; TCRdb holds only in-frame clones, not every one. The repertoire holds 5,000 to 7,000 clones, with around 63% as singletons. Sequencing was performed on cultured CD8+ T cells derived from PBMCs. These TCRs come from a male donor with HIV.

A few counts support this clone. The chain is built from TRBV29-1 and TRBJ2-7; TRBD1 might be the D (5 bases). The CDR3 extends over 11 amino acids. Germline CDR1 and CDR2: SQVTM and ANQGSEA. Trimming removed 5 bases from V and 1 base from J, with 6 bases in between. In DNA form, the CDR3 reads TGCAGCGTTCAGGGATCCTACGAGCAGTACTTC. Its protein is CSVQGSYEQYF.

J is TRBJ1-1 and V is TRBV30, with TRBD1 as a possible D gene (5 bases). The germline gives CDR1 GTSNPN, CDR2 SVGIG (reference sequence). V lost 4 bases, J lost 3 bases, and 24 bases lay in between. The CDR3 is made up of 17 amino acids. CDR3 sequence: CAWIGRQADWGDTEAFF. In DNA form, the CDR3 reads TGTGCCTGGATAGGTCGACAAGCCGATTGGGGGGACACTGAAGCTTTCTTT.

V usage is TRBV13 and J usage is TRBJ1-2, with 9 bases matching TRBD1. The CDR3 is 18 residues long. Germline CDR1 PRHDT, CDR2 FYEKMQ (reference sequence). V was pared by 2 bases and J by 4 bases, with 14 bases of the junction left unmatched. CDR3 DNA sequence: TGTGCCAGCAGCTTAAAAACAGGGGGCTCACAAGGTGGCTATGGCTACACCTTC. Translating gives CASSLKTGGSQGGYGYTF.

This clone has more than one count but fewer than ten. The chain employs TRBV10-1 and TRBJ2-3, with a weak D call TRBD2 (6 bases). Per germline, CDR1 WNHNN and CDR2 SYGVQD (reference sequence). V lost 0 bases and J 0 bases, leaving 10 bases between the germline ends. The CDR3 runs 16 residues. The chain's CDR3 is CASSESWGESTDTQYF. In DNA, the CDR3 is TGCGCCAGCAGTGAGTCGTGGGGGGAAAGCACAGATACGCAGTATTTT.

V gene TRBV5-6 combines with J gene TRBJ1-3; D not resolved. Germline V gene lookup returns CDR1 SGHDT and CDR2 YYEEEE. The CDR3 loop spans 15 amino acids. Between the trimmed V and J ends, which lost 0 bases and 1 base, there was a span of 8 bases. CDR3 DNA: TGTGCCAGCAGCTTGGCCCCAGCATCTGGAAACACCATATATTTT. Residues: CASSLAPASGNTIYF.

The gene calls are TRBV28 and TRBJ2-1, with TRBD1 matching over 7 bases. This CDR3 spans 14 amino acids. Trimming took 5 bases from V and 4 from J; bases not matched to a gene: 5. Per the germline V gene, CDR1 is MDHEN and CDR2 is SYDVKM. This CDR3 is CASSAGQAYNEQFF. The DNA of the CDR3 is TGTGCCAGCAGTGCCGGACAGGCTTACAATGAGCAGTTCTTC. The entire variable domain, with the rest obtained from reference TRBV28 and TRBJ2-1, is as follows: DVKVTQSSRYLVKRTGEKVFLECVQDMDHENMFWYRQDPGLGLRLIYFSYDVKMKEKGDIPEGYSVSREKKERFSLILESASTNQTSMYLCASSAGQAYNEQFFGPGTRLTVL.

The CDR3, as DNA: TGCGCCAGCAGCTTGGGGCAGGGGGCATCCTACGAGCAGTACTTC. Translating gives CASSLGQGASYEQYF. The chain links TRBV5-1 to TRBJ2-7, with TRBD1 identical over 8 bases. The CDR3 totals 15 residues. CDR1 SGHRS and CDR2 YFSETQ come from the germline V gene. V lost 0 bases, J lost 1 base, and 3 bases stayed unmatched.

This chain connects TRBV5-6 to TRBJ1-2; D gene uncertain. Germline-derived CDR1 and CDR2 are SGHDT and YYEEEE. The CDR3 sequence is 11 residues long. Trimming took 1 base from V and 7 from J, leaving 5 bases between them. CDR3 coding DNA: TGTGCCAGCAGCTTGCGGAGTGGCTACACCTTC. It encodes CASSLRSGYTF.

This clone occurred a few times. The V gene is TRBV28, the J gene TRBJ2-2; no clear D gene. V was clipped by 8 bases and J by 6 bases, with 10 bases between them. The CDR3 is 12 residues long. CDR1 MDHEN and CDR2 SYDVKM come from the germline V gene. The CDR3 DNA sequence: TGTGCCAGCGGGTTGTCTGCCGGGGAGCTGTTTTTT. Amino acids: CASGLSAGELFF.

This chain links TRBV19 with TRBJ2-5; possible D gene TRBD1, 6 bases. Germline loops: CDR1 LNHDA, CDR2 SQIVND (reference sequence). V lost 0 bases and J 3 bases, leaving 14 bases between the germline ends. The CDR3 contains 16 residues. Here the CDR3 DNA reads TGTGCCAGTAGTATAGATCTGGGCAGGGGCGAAGAGACCCAGTACTTC. Its translation: CASSIDLGRGEETQYF.

V and J are TRBV28 and TRBJ2-2, with TRBD2 identical over 11 bases. The CDR3 totals 16 residues. The junction had 6 bases not matched to a gene; V was cut back by 5 bases and J by 4 bases. In germline, CDR1 is MDHEN, CDR2 SYDVKM. CDR3 DNA sequence: TGTGCCAGCAGTCCGACTAGCGGGACGGGCACCGGGGAGCTGTTTTTT. Its protein is CASSPTSGTGTGELFF.

This chain connects TRBV5-1 to TRBJ2-3; 10 bases fit TRBD2. Trimming cost V 7 bases and J 6 bases; bases outside gene matches: 5. Germline lookup yields CDR1 SGHRS and CDR2 YFSETQ. CDR3 length: 13 residues. The CDR3 nucleotides read TGCGCCAGCGGGACTAGCGTTTCGGATACGCAGTATTTT. Protein product: CASGTSVSDTQYF.

This chain joins TRBV2 and TRBJ1-3; D remains unclear. Between the trimmed V and J ends, which lost 4 bases and 1 base, there was a span of 8 bases. The CDR3 runs to 14 residues. The V gene's germline CDR1 is SNHLY and CDR2 FYNNEI. The CDR3 region is CASSVWRSGNTIYF. The CDR3 DNA is TGTGCCAGCAGTGTCTGGCGGTCTGGAAACACCATATATTTT. The entire variable domain, with the rest obtained from reference TRBV2 and TRBJ1-3, is as follows: EPEVTQTPSHQVTQMGQEVILRCVPISNHLYFYWYRQILGQKVEFLVSFYNNEISEKSEIFDDQFSVERPDGSNFTLKIRSTKLEDSAMYFCASSVWRSGNTIYFGEGSWLTVV.

V gene TRBV19 combines with J gene TRBJ1-1; 7 nucleotides agree with TRBD1. Germline lookup yields CDR1 LNHDA and CDR2 SQIVND (reference sequence). The V and J ends lost 8 bases and 2 bases, in that order; junction bases with no gene match: 11. CDR3 size: 15 residues. The CDR3 region is CASHATGTLNTEAFF. The CDR3, as DNA: TGTGCCAGTCATGCGACAGGGACTCTAAACACTGAAGCTTTCTTT.

This clone was counted only a few times. For the CDR3, the DNA is TGTGCCAGTAGTATGGGATCCACTGAAGCTTTCTTT. It yields the protein CASSMGSTEAFF. The V gene is TRBV19, the J gene TRBJ1-1; D is uncertain. The V gene lost 3 bases and the J gene lost 4 bases, with 6 bases spanning the gap. CDR1 and CDR2 from the germline V gene are LNHDA and SQIVND (reference sequence). The length of the CDR3 is 12 residues.

This clone is a singleton in its sample. This chain joins TRBV6-6 and TRBJ2-3; 12 bases agree with TRBD2. Germline trimming cut 4 bases from V and 1 base from J; bases unmatched to any gene: 3. The CDR3 runs 16 residues. Looked up from germline, CDR1 is MNHNY and CDR2 is SVGAGI (reference sequence). CDR3 protein: CASSSLAGGGTDTQYF. The CDR3 DNA reads as TGTGCCAGCAGTTCCCTAGCGGGAGGGGGCACAGATACGCAGTATTTT.

This chain links TRBV28 with TRBJ2-3; D remains ambiguous. V was cut by 1 base and J by 3 bases, with 8 bases left in between. The CDR3 extends over 14 amino acids. Germline V gives CDR1 MDHEN, CDR2 SYDVKM. The CDR3 here is CASSLSESTDTQYF. CDR3 in DNA: TGTGCCAGCAGTTTATCGGAAAGTACAGATACGCAGTATTTT. The entire variable domain, with the rest obtained from reference TRBV28 and TRBJ2-3, is as follows: DVKVTQSSRYLVKRTGEKVFLECVQDMDHENMFWYRQDPGLGLRLIYFSYDVKMKEKGDIPEGYSVSREKKERFSLILESASTNQTSMYLCASSLSESTDTQYFGPGTRLTVL.

The V and J genes are TRBV5-5 and TRBJ1-6; 7 bases map to TRBD1. The germline CDR1 and CDR2 sequences are SGHKS and YYEKEE (reference sequence). The CDR3 is 15 residues long. Trimming took 4 bases from V and 10 from J; bases not matched to a gene: 11. CDR3 sequence (DNA): TGTGCCAGCAGCGAGCAAAACAGGGGCTCATCACCCCTCCACTTT. This sequence encodes CASSEQNRGSSPLHF.

The chain carries TRBV12-1 and TRBJ2-2. TRBV12-1 is an annotated pseudogene. This CDR3 has 14 residues. CDR3 bases: TGTGCCAGCAGCTTTGAACGACCTACCGGGGAGCTGTTTTTT. This encodes CASSFERPTGELFF.

The CDR3 region is CASSPYLAGQGYF. CDR3 nucleotide sequence: TGTGCCAGCAGCCCCTACTTAGCGGGTCAAGGGTACTTC. The chain is built from TRBV4-2 and TRBJ2-5; 7 bases line up with TRBD2. From germline, CDR1 is LGHNA and CDR2 YNFKEQ. With 4 bases clipped from V and 13 bases from J, the junction kept 12 bases outside the gene matches. The CDR3 spans 13 residues.

This chain uses TRBV28 with TRBJ1-1, with a weak D call TRBD1 (5 bases). The germline V and J ends were trimmed by 8 bases and 5 bases, with 15 bases remaining between them. The CDR3 is 13 residues long. Looked up from germline, CDR1 is MDHEN and CDR2 is SYDVKM. Here the CDR3 DNA reads TGTGCCAGCGTCCACGGGGGGGATACTGAAGCTTTCTTT. This sequence encodes CASVHGGDTEAFF.

V gene TRBV27 combines with J gene TRBJ1-5, with 7 bases aligning to TRBD1. After removal of 0 bases from V and 6 bases from J, the junction contained 2 bases not matched to a gene. Germline V gene data show CDR1 as MNHEY and CDR2 as SMNVEV (reference sequence). The CDR3 contains 14 residues. In DNA form, the CDR3 reads TGTGCCAGCAGTTTATCCTCAGGGGGTCAGCCCCAGCATTTT. It is translated as CASSLSSGGQPQHF.

The chain combines TRBV4-1 with TRBJ2-1; possible D gene TRBD2, 5 bases. Germline loops: CDR1 MGHRA, CDR2 YSYEKL. The ends were cut back, 4 bases at V and 2 bases at J, with 12 bases in the middle. CDR3 length: 15 amino acids. CDR3 in amino acids: CASSLVEGPYNEQFF. DNA of the CDR3: TGCGCCAGCAGCCTCGTTGAGGGCCCCTACAATGAGCAGTTCTTC.

In its sample, this clone was seen a few times. The CDR3 protein is CASSLGSSGNTIYF. The CDR3 DNA reads as TGTGCCAGCAGCTTAGGGAGCTCTGGAAACACCATATATTTT. This chain links TRBV11-3 with TRBJ1-3; D not resolved. Germline V gene sequence: CDR1 SGHNT, CDR2 YENEEA. The CDR3 has 14 residues. Trimming removed 1 base at V and 0 bases at J, with 4 bases between.

The chain joins TRBV29-1 to TRBJ2-6; D may be TRBD1 (6 bases). Per germline, CDR1 SQVTM and CDR2 ANQGSEA. V was clipped by 5 bases and J by 4 bases, with 9 bases between them. CDR3 length: 13 residues. Written as DNA, the CDR3 is TGCAGCGTTCAAGGACAGGGGGCCAACGTCCTGACTTTC. Its translation is CSVQGQGANVLTF.

This clone was counted a few times. This chain joins TRBV5-8 and TRBJ2-7; 7 bases match TRBD1. The germline V gene encodes CDR1 SGHTS and CDR2 YDEGEE. The CDR3 spans 15 residues. The junction had 3 bases not matched to a gene; V was cut back by 0 bases and J by 0 bases. The CDR3 spells CASSLGDSDSYEQYF. Here the CDR3 DNA reads TGTGCCAGCAGCTTGGGGGACAGTGACTCCTACGAGCAGTACTTC.

CDR3 DNA: TGTGCCAGCAGTCATCTGCTTGTGGGGGGTATGGATGAAAAACTGTTTTTT. It is translated as CASSHLLVGGMDEKLFF. The V and J genes are TRBV27 and TRBJ1-4; TRBD1 might be the D (5 bases). The V and J ends lost 5 bases and 6 bases respectively, with 22 bases between them. Germline CDR1 reads MNHEY; CDR2 reads SMNVEV (reference sequence). CDR3 length: 17 residues.

The gene calls are TRBV6-1 and TRBJ2-7; 11 bases fit TRBD2. Germline assignment: CDR1 MNHNS and CDR2 SASEGT. V lost 7 bases and J lost 4; bases outside the gene matches: 6. The CDR3 is 14 residues long. The CDR3 is CASKTSGITYEQYF. The CDR3 DNA sequence: TGTGCCAGCAAGACTAGCGGGATCACTTACGAGCAGTACTTC.

This chain links TRBV4-3 with TRBJ2-6; the D is unclear. The CDR3 contains 16 residues. From germline, CDR1 is LGHNA and CDR2 YSLEER. V was cut by 0 bases and J by 4 bases, with 10 bases left in between. CDR3 region: CASSQDWQAGANVLTF. CDR3 DNA: TGCGCCAGCAGCCAAGATTGGCAGGCCGGGGCCAACGTCCTGACTTTC.

The rearrangement uses TRBV5-8 and TRBJ2-1; D may be TRBD2 (6 bases). The CDR3 length is 17 residues. V shed 3 bases and J shed 5 bases, with 21 bases lying between them. Germline CDR1 SGHTS, CDR2 YDEGEE. Here the CDR3 reads CASSWEDTTDPHNEQFF. The CDR3 nucleotides read TGTGCCAGCAGCTGGGAGGATACGACGGACCCACACAATGAGCAGTTCTTC.